What follows are 25 T cell receptor beta chains derived from one specimen sequenced in a study of shared clonotypes between healthy human individuals. Using immunoSEQ multiplex PCR, the repertoire was profiled, and TCRdb retains in-frame clones only, with some absent. The table has 2 million or so clones, 85% to 95% seen once. CD45RO-negative, CCR7-positively selected cells formed the naive CD8 fraction, excluding terminally differentiated effector memory CD45RA+ cells. Sequencing used naive CD8+ T cells sorted from blood. All receptors come from a man younger than 30 in good health.

The V gene is TRBV7-2, the J gene TRBJ2-1; TRBD2 agrees at 16 bases. This CDR3 has 19 residues. Germline assignment: CDR1 SGHTA and CDR2 FQGNSA. The trim removed 1 base at V and 4 bases at J, leaving 7 bases unmatched. CDR3 in DNA: TGTGCCAGCAGCTTAGAAGGGGGACTAGCGGGAGGGCCTTACAATGAGCAGTTCTTC. Amino acids: CASSLEGGLAGGPYNEQFF.

The rearrangement joins TRBV30 to TRBJ2-1; D is undetermined. The CDR3 extends over 13 amino acids. Germline V gene sequence: CDR1 GTSNPN, CDR2 SVGIG (reference sequence). V was clipped by 4 bases and J by 12 bases, with 19 bases between them. CDR3 nucleotide sequence: TGTGCCTGGAACTTTGGTGACTCCCAGCTGCAGTTCTTC. Its protein is CAWNFGDSQLQFF.

The chain has TRBV27 and TRBJ2-1, with 7 bases matching TRBD2. The ends lost 2 bases at V and 8 bases at J; junction bases unmatched: 9. CDR1 and CDR2 (germline): MNHEY, SMNVEV (reference sequence). The CDR3 consists of 15 residues. CDR3 sequence reads: CASSLLVGGPDEQFF. The CDR3 DNA follows: TGTGCCAGCAGTTTACTGGTGGGAGGGCCCGATGAGCAGTTCTTC.

The chain uses TRBV5-6 and TRBJ2-5, with TRBD1 identical over 7 bases. J was trimmed by 2 bases and V by 0 bases; bases with no gene match: 10. Germline CDR1 SGHDT, CDR2 YYEEEE. The CDR3 is 17 residues long. The CDR3 loop is CASSLGRGLNLQETQYF. The CDR3 DNA follows: TGTGCCAGCAGCTTGGGTAGGGGGCTAAATCTACAAGAGACCCAGTACTTC.

Concerning this clone itself: The identical CDR3 is also encoded by other nucleotide sequences in the sample. The CDR3 reads CASSEAAGGGYEQYF. The CDR3 DNA is TGTGCCAGCAGTGAAGCGGCAGGGGGCGGCTACGAGCAGTACTTC. The chain employs TRBV2 and TRBJ2-7; the match to TRBD1 covers 8 bases. Germline V gene sequence: CDR1 SNHLY, CDR2 FYNNEI. This CDR3 region has 15 residues. J lost 3 bases, V lost 0 bases, and 4 bases had no gene match.

The V and J genes are TRBV30 and TRBJ1-2; D perhaps matches TRBD1 (6 bases). The germline V gene has CDR1 GTSNPN and CDR2 SVGIG (reference sequence). V was cut by 4 bases and J by 4 bases, with 16 bases left in between. The length of the CDR3 is 14 residues. The CDR3 loop is CAWTYEDSPYGYTF. The CDR3, as DNA: TGTGCCTGGACGTATGAGGACAGCCCCTATGGCTACACCTTC.

Comments on this clone: One junction end disagrees with the germline gene, perhaps due to a read error. This CDR3 is also generated by other DNA sequences in the sample. The chain has TRBV7-9 and TRBJ1-1, with D perhaps matching TRBD1 (5 bases). This CDR3 has 16 residues. Germline V lookup: CDR1 SEHNR, CDR2 FQNEAQ (reference sequence). The DNA for the CDR3 is TGTGCCAGCAGCTTAGGTTCGGGTTGGGGGAACACTGAAGCCTTCTTT. Its protein is CASSLGSGWGNTEAFF.

The chain combines TRBV27 with TRBJ2-1, with 8 positions matching TRBD1. CDR3 length: 13 residues. V lost 6 bases to trimming and J lost 6 bases; unmatched junction nucleotides: 4. Germline V gene data show CDR1 as MNHEY and CDR2 as SMNVEV (reference sequence). CDR3 in amino acids: CASRTGTGNEQFF. The CDR3 nucleotides are TGTGCCAGCAGGACCGGGACAGGCAATGAGCAGTTCTTC.

This clone was recorded once. The chain has TRBV4-1 and TRBJ1-4; D is uncertain. From germline, CDR1 is MGHRA and CDR2 YSYEKL. V lost 1 base and J 0 bases, leaving 9 bases between the germline ends. This CDR3 is built from 16 residues. The CDR3 region is CASSQVSVATNEKLFF. Written as DNA, the CDR3 is TGCGCCAGCAGCCAAGTGAGTGTCGCAACTAATGAAAAACTGTTTTTT.

The chain carries TRBV19 and TRBJ2-7; 7 bases align to TRBD1. The V segment lost 8 bases and the J segment 1 base; nucleotides outside the gene matches: 5. Germline values: CDR1 LNHDA, CDR2 SQIVND (reference sequence). This CDR3 has 13 residues. The CDR3 region has the DNA TGTGCCAGTGCACCGGGACAGTCCTACGAGCAGTACTTC. This encodes CASAPGQSYEQYF.

This clone was recorded only once. The chain is built from TRBV14 and TRBJ1-2, with D unclear. Germline V CDR1 and CDR2: SGHDN, FVKESK. V lost 0 bases, J lost 4 bases, and 12 bases lay in between. The CDR3 sequence is 15 residues long. CDR3 coding DNA: TGTGCCAGCAGCCAAGATACCGCTGCTGTCTATGGCTACACCTTC. Residues: CASSQDTAAVYGYTF.

The V and J genes are TRBV7-8 and TRBJ2-7; the match to TRBD1 covers 7 bases. CDR3 length equals 15 residues. Germline CDR1 reads SGHVS; CDR2 reads FQNEAQ. With V trimmed by 0 bases and J by 3 bases, 5 bases remained unmatched. The CDR3 DNA follows: TGTGCCAGCAGCTTAGCGTGGGCAGGGGGCTACGAGCAGTACTTC. It codes for CASSLAWAGGYEQYF.

This chain uses TRBV2 with TRBJ1-1, with D uncertain. The length of the CDR3 is 13 residues. Germline V gene data show CDR1 as SNHLY and CDR2 as FYNNEI. Trimming shortened V by 2 bases and J by 2 bases, and 6 bases separated the two germline ends. CDR3 amino acids: CASSEWSNTEAFF. The CDR3 DNA is TGTGCCAGCAGTGAATGGTCAAACACTGAAGCTTTCTTT.

This clone was recorded once. The CDR3 spells CASSRGYEQYF. The DNA of the CDR3 is TGTGCCAGCAGCAGGGGGTACGAGCAGTACTTC. The chain combines TRBV5-6 with TRBJ2-7; the D gene is possibly TRBD1 (6 bases). Trimming stripped 4 bases from V and 4 bases from J, with 6 bases between. The germline V gene has CDR1 SGHDT and CDR2 YYEEEE. The CDR3 extends over 11 amino acids.

The chain recombines TRBV27 with TRBJ2-7; D possibly matches TRBD1 or TRBD2 (5 bases each). The CDR3 totals 15 residues. V was cut by 5 bases and J by 3 bases, with 17 bases left in between. Germline V gives CDR1 MNHEY, CDR2 SMNVEV (reference sequence). In nucleotides, the CDR3 is TGTGCCAGCAGTGGGGACCGGGTCCCCATCTACGAGCAGTACTTC. The encoded protein is CASSGDRVPIYEQYF.

V and J are TRBV6-1 and TRBJ2-7; maybe TRBD2 (7 bases). With 2 bases removed from V and 4 bases from J, the gap between germline ends came to 21 bases. CDR1 and CDR2 from the germline V gene are MNHNS and SASEGT. This CDR3 region has 17 residues. Written as DNA, the CDR3 is TGTGCCAGCAGTGAATGGGGGGGGAGGACAGACATTTACGAGCAGTACTTC. As protein: CASSEWGGRTDIYEQYF.

As for this clone: This CDR3 is also generated by other DNA sequences in the sample. The rearrangement joins TRBV9 to TRBJ2-5; 7 bases align to TRBD1. Germline V gene data show CDR1 as SGDLS and CDR2 as YYNGEE. The CDR3 contains 13 residues. J was trimmed by 4 bases and V by 0 bases; bases with no gene match: 0. The CDR3 DNA follows: TGTGCCAGCAGCGTAGGACAGGGAGAGACCCAGTACTTC. Its protein product is CASSVGQGETQYF.

This chain joins TRBV10-3 and TRBJ2-2; 9 bases are a match to TRBD1. This CDR3 has 17 residues. Losses at the gene ends were 3 bases for V and 4 bases for J; bases not matched to a gene: 9. Germline V gene lookup returns CDR1 ENHRY and CDR2 SYGVKD. CDR3: CAISDFGTGLPTGELFF. The CDR3 nucleotides are TGTGCCATCAGTGATTTTGGGACAGGGCTGCCCACCGGGGAGCTGTTTTTT.

The chain has TRBV6-6 and TRBJ2-5, with 9 bases that match TRBD1. The germline gives CDR1 MNHNY, CDR2 SVGAGI (reference sequence). The CDR3 runs to 15 residues. After removal of 7 bases from V and 2 bases from J, the junction contained 8 bases not matched to a gene. As DNA, the CDR3 is TGTGCCAGCAACAGAGACAGGGGGGAACAAGAGACCCAGTACTTC. Amino acids: CASNRDRGEQETQYF.

The V call is TRBV29-1, the J call TRBJ1-2, with D perhaps matching TRBD1 (5 bases). The CDR3 loop spans 17 amino acids. The V end lost 0 bases, the J end lost 5 bases, and 22 bases lay between the germline ends. The germline V gene has CDR1 SQVTM and CDR2 ANQGSEA. The CDR3, as DNA: TGCAGCGTTGAAGAGATTCCGAAGGGGCAGGAACGGTATGGCTACACCTTC. Its protein is CSVEEIPKGQERYGYTF.

A single count supports this clone. V gene TRBV5-6 combines with J gene TRBJ2-7; TRBD1 is a possible D gene (6 bases). The CDR3 is 15 amino acids. The germline V gene encodes CDR1 SGHDT and CDR2 YYEEEE. The V end lost 4 bases, the J end lost 2 bases, and 16 bases lay between the germline ends. CDR3 DNA sequence: TGTGCCAGCAGCCCTACCGGGACACCTGCCTACGAGCAGTACTTC. Translated, it gives CASSPTGTPAYEQYF.

V usage is TRBV7-9 and J usage is TRBJ2-7; 10 bases are a match to TRBD2. CDR3 length: 16 amino acids. The V gene's germline CDR1 is SEHNR and CDR2 FQNEAQ (reference sequence). J gave up 9 bases and V 4 bases, and 15 bases lay outside the gene matches. The CDR3 loop is CASSSSGTSVFTGQYF. The CDR3 bases are TGTGCCAGCAGCTCTTCCGGGACTAGCGTCTTTACGGGGCAGTACTTC.

The chain carries TRBV4-1 and TRBJ2-1, with unresolved D. Deletions cut 3 bases from V and 8 bases from J, with 11 bases between. The germline V gene has CDR1 MGHRA and CDR2 YSYEKL. The CDR3 consists of 13 residues. As DNA, the CDR3 is TGCGCCAGCAGCCAGATGCCAGGTTATGAGCAGTTCTTC. Translating it yields CASSQMPGYEQFF.

The chain couples TRBV4-1 to TRBJ1-5; D is uncertain. Germline CDR1 MGHRA, CDR2 YSYEKL. The V end was cut by 4 bases, the J end by 7 bases, with 14 bases between. The CDR3 length is 14 residues. The CDR3 protein is CASSPASLVQPQHF. The CDR3 DNA is TGCGCCAGCAGCCCGGCTAGCTTGGTCCAGCCCCAGCATTTT.

The count of this clone is one. The DNA of the CDR3 is TGTGCCAGCAGTGAAGGTCCGGGGAACTATGGCTACACCTTC. It translates to CASSEGPGNYGYTF. This chain uses TRBV2 with TRBJ1-2, with unresolved D. The CDR3 spans 14 residues. V lost 1 base and J lost 2, with 8 bases in between. Germline V gives CDR1 SNHLY, CDR2 FYNNEI. The variable domain in full, completed from reference TRBV2 and TRBJ1-2, reads EPEVTQTPSHQVTQMGQEVILRCVPISNHLYFYWYRQILGQKVEFLVSFYNNEISEKSEIFDDQFSVERPDGSNFTLKIRSTKLEDSAMYFCASSEGPGNYGYTFGSGTRLTVV.